This TCR beta chain originates from a study of T cells after somatic rescue of genetic block. Produced via immunoSEQ multiplex PCR; TCRdb's table is partial and in-frame only. The sample lists just over 8,000 clones, roughly 80% occurring once. The ends were cut back, 2 bases at V and 8 bases at J, with 11 bases in the middle. CDR1 is SGDLS and CDR2 is YYNGEE in the germline V gene. The CDR3 covers 13 residues. This clonotype originated in a boy under 18. The chain recombines TRBV9 with TRBJ1-3, with D unresolved. The specimen was peripheral blood mononuclear cells (PBMCs). The CDR3 reads CASSVEGLDTIYF. The CDR3 DNA follows: TGTGCCAGCAGCGTCGAGGGCTTAGACACCATATATTTT.